This TCR beta chain originates from a study of metastatic and nonmetastatic thyroid tumors. Study context: Repertoires were compared across blood and tumor or nodule tissue from malignant and benign thyroid patients. General study points: Within blood and tumor, benign nodules reportedly had significantly lower TCR beta diversity than malignant thyroid tumors did.

No patient received treatment before thyroid surgery. Trimming stripped 0 bases from V and 2 bases from J, with 11 bases between. The germline V gene has CDR1 SGHTA and CDR2 FQGNSA. The CDR3 covers 15 residues. Authors' processing steps: In papillary thyroid cancer, a distant-metastasis classifier was built using CDR3 differences across clinicopathological groups. TCRdb re-called the PCR reads through MiXCR. These V and J calls rely on TCRdb rather than the paper's analysis. The sample records about 93,000 clones, over 9.5% being singletons. Comments on this clone: Its antigen is unknown.

The sample was blood. The receptor's source is a female donor with papillary thyroid cancer or a benign thyroid nodule (not recorded which). Some clones in this sample may be carry-over from other donors' samples. This chain joins TRBV7-2 and TRBJ2-7; no firm D call. The CDR3 DNA is TGTGCCAGCAGCTTAGCGCTAAACAGTCCCTACGAGCAGTACTTC. Its translation is CASSLALNSPYEQYF.